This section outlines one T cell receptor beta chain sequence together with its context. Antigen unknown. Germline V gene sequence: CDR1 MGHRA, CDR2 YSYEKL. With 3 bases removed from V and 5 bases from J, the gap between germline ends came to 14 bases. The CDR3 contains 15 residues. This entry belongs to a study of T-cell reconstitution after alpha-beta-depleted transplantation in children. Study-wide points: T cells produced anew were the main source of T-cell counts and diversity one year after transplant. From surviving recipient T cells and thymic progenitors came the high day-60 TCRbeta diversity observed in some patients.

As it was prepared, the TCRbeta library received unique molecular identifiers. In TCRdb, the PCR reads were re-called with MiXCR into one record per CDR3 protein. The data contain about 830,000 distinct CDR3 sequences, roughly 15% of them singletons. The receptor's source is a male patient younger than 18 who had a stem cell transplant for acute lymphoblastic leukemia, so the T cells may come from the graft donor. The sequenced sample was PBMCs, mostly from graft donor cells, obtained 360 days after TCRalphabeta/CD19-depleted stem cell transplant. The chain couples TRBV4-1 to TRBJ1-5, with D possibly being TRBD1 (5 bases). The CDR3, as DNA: TGCGCCAGCAGCCAGTTGACAGCGAAAGATCAGCCCCAGCATTTT. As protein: CASSQLTAKDQPQHF.